Each of the 2 T cell receptor beta chains below was sequenced from the same sample in a study of blood T cell repertoires in COVID-19. This table comes from immunoSEQ multiplex PCR, and its TCRdb copy is limited to in-frame clones, with some not included. There are 400,000 to 450,000 clones in the sample; over 85% occur only once, and more than 0.7% lies in the top ten. The specimen sequenced was peripheral blood. The receptors originated from a man aged 18-30 years with COVID-19, enrolled during active disease.

The chain links TRBV6-5 to TRBJ1-6; 8 bases fit TRBD1. The CDR3 is 15 residues long. Germline trimming cut 2 bases from V and 9 bases from J; bases unmatched to any gene: 6. The V gene's germline CDR1 is MNHEY and CDR2 SVGAGI. CDR3 amino acids: CASSYTTGEGSPLHF. CDR3 in DNA: TGTGCCAGCAGTTACACGACAGGGGAGGGTTCACCCCTCCACTTT.

The rearrangement uses TRBV29-1 and TRBJ2-7; the match to TRBD1 covers 8 bases. J lost 5 bases, V lost 3 bases, and 9 bases had no gene match. The CDR3 consists of 14 residues. CDR1 is SQVTM, CDR2 ANQGSEA, per germline. The CDR3 DNA follows: TGCAGCGTTGAGAGCGGACAGGGTGGGGACGAGCAGTACTTC. Residues: CSVESGQGGDEQYF.